This is a list of T cell receptor beta chains from one sample in a study of blood T cell repertoires in COVID-19. Produced via immunoSEQ multiplex PCR; TCRdb's table is partial and in-frame only. Of some 97,000 clones listed, about 77% are singletons. The material sequenced was peripheral blood. These receptors all stem from a woman between 65 and 79 years old with acute or convalescent COVID-19. Both conserved end residues are part of each CDR3. The D gene is left open where the match is weak. Only part of the rows carry a size: once, few, many, or a class if the clone is expanded.

d_call	j_call	clone_size	v_call	cdr3_aa	cdr3_nt
NA	TRBJ1-1	once	TRBV29-1	CSVEVSGVNTEAFF	TGCAGCGTTGAAGTATCAGGGGTGAACACTGAAGCTTTCTTT
TRBD2	TRBJ2-3	NA	TRBV7-3	CASSLGTSGGWTDTQYF	TGTGCCAGCAGCTTAGGAACTAGCGGGGGTTGGACAGATACGCAGTATTTT
TRBD2	TRBJ2-1	NA	TRBV28	CASIRDYRANEQFF	TGTGCCAGCATCAGGGACTATCGAGCCAATGAGCAGTTCTTC
NA	TRBJ2-7	NA	TRBV6-5	CASSLSTRLDEQYF	TGTGCCAGCAGTCTATCGACTAGACTGGACGAGCAGTACTTC
NA	TRBJ1-2	NA	TRBV12-5	CASGLATRTGQGYTF	TGTGCTAGTGGTTTGGCAACCAGAACAGGTCAAGGCTACACCTTC
TRBD1	TRBJ1-3	NA	TRBV6-1	CASSAQHDRGSGNTIYF	TGTGCCAGCAGTGCACAACACGACAGGGGATCAGGAAACACCATATATTTT
TRBD1	TRBJ2-3	few	TRBV5-1	CASTLRTGGTTDTQYF	TGCGCCAGCACTTTGCGGACAGGGGGCACCACAGATACGCAGTATTTT
NA	TRBJ2-7	NA	TRBV12-3/TRBV12-4	CASSLGRVDEQYF	TGTGCCAGCAGTTTGGGCAGGGTGGACGAGCAGTACTTC
TRBD1	TRBJ2-5	once	TRBV2	CASIAGTGAREGETQYF	TGTGCCAGCATTGCCGGGACAGGGGCGCGAGAAGGAGAGACCCAGTACTTC
TRBD1	TRBJ2-5	NA	TRBV11-3	CASSLGARQGGETQYF	TGTGCCAGCAGCTTAGGAGCGAGACAGGGGGGAGAGACCCAGTACTTC
TRBD2	TRBJ2-5	few	TRBV9	CASSVGLAGGREETQYF	TGTGCCAGCAGCGTAGGACTAGCGGGGGGAAGGGAAGAGACCCAGTACTTC
NA	TRBJ1-1	NA	TRBV6-5	CASSSGRGLNTEAFF	TGTGCCAGCAGTTCAGGACGGGGATTGAACACTGAAGCTTTCTTT
NA	TRBJ1-1	NA	TRBV25-1	CASCDTRNTEAFF	TGTGCCAGCTGTGATACAAGGAACACTGAAGCTTTCTTT
TRBD1	TRBJ2-1	NA	TRBV18	CASSPITGGPGINEQFF	TGTGCCAGCTCACCGATAACAGGGGGCCCTGGGATCAATGAGCAGTTCTTC
TRBD1	TRBJ1-3	NA	TRBV28	CASSPRTRQGSSGNTIYF	TGTGCCAGCAGCCCTAGAACCCGACAGGGCTCTTCTGGAAACACCATATATTTT
NA	TRBJ1-2	NA	TRBV24-1	CATSDSPGTNYGYTF	TGTGCCACCAGTGATTCACCCGGGACTAACTATGGCTACACCTTC
TRBD1	TRBJ2-7	few	TRBV5-6	CASSLGGGASVYEQYF	TGTGCCAGCAGCTTGGGAGGGGGCGCCTCCGTGTACGAGCAGTACTTC
TRBD2	TRBJ2-1	few	TRBV19	CASNSGGDYNEQFF	TGTGCCAGTAACAGCGGGGGTGATTACAATGAGCAGTTCTTC
NA	TRBJ2-2	NA	TRBV5-1	CASSLAVSPPGTGELFF	TGCGCCAGCAGCTTGGCCGTGAGTCCCCCAGGCACCGGGGAGCTGTTTTTT
NA	TRBJ1-1	NA	TRBV10-2	CASSESTSGAPNEAFF	TGCGCCAGCAGTGAGTCGACCTCAGGGGCCCCTAACGAAGCTTTCTTT
NA	TRBJ1-5	NA	TRBV2	CATQGVNQPQHF	TGTGCCACACAGGGTGTGAATCAGCCCCAGCATTTT
TRBD1	TRBJ2-4	NA	TRBV5-1	CASSLNLGQGQNIQYF	TGCGCCAGCAGCTTGAATTTGGGACAGGGGCAAAACATTCAGTACTTC
NA	TRBJ2-1	NA	TRBV7-9	CASSPGQYNEQFF	TGTGCCAGCAGCCCTGGGCAGTACAATGAGCAGTTCTTC
TRBD2	TRBJ2-5	NA	TRBV7-9	CASSFLLAGIETQYF	TGTGCCAGCAGCTTTCTACTAGCGGGGATAGAGACCCAGTACTTC
TRBD1	TRBJ2-7	once	TRBV19	CASSIGTGSYEQYF	TGTGCCAGTAGTATTGGGACAGGGTCCTACGAGCAGTACTTC